Following are 30 T cell receptor beta chains from one sample sequenced in a study of blood T cell repertoires in COVID-19. The table came from immunoSEQ multiplex PCR; TCRdb's copy has only in-frame clones and leaves some out. The sample contains 270,000 or so clones, approximately 89% of which appear only once. The material sequenced was peripheral blood. All receptors come from a woman in her 30s with COVID-19, enrolled during active disease.

This sequence joins TRBV2 and TRBJ1-6, with a weak D call TRBD1 (5 bases). Germline V gene lookup returns CDR1 SNHLY and CDR2 FYNNEI. Trimming took 8 bases from V and 10 from J, leaving 12 bases between them. The CDR3 consists of 12 residues. The DNA for the CDR3 is TGTGCCAGCGGGGGACTTGGGTCACCCCTCCACTTT. Amino acid sequence: CASGGLGSPLHF.

The chain links TRBV18 to TRBJ2-7; a weak D match, TRBD1 (5 bases). Trimming removed 1 base from V and 6 bases from J, with 10 bases in between. The CDR3 length is 13 residues. Germline V CDR1 and CDR2: KGHSH, LQKENI. DNA of the CDR3: TGTGCCAGCTCACCACAGCAGGGCGGCGAGCAGTACTTC. As protein: CASSPQQGGEQYF.

J is TRBJ2-5 and V is TRBV19; possibly TRBD1 for D (6 bases). The CDR3 has 14 residues. CDR1 LNHDA and CDR2 SQIVND come from the germline V gene (reference sequence). The V end was cut by 4 bases, the J end by 3 bases, with 12 bases between. Here the CDR3 reads CASSTTGRKETQYF. As DNA, the CDR3 is TGTGCCAGTAGTACGACAGGACGGAAAGAGACCCAGTACTTC. Combining the CDR3 with reference TRBV19 and TRBJ2-5 gives the whole variable domain DGGITQSPKYLFRKEGQNVTLSCEQNLNHDAMYWYRQDPGQGLRLIYYSQIVNDFQKGDIAEGYSVSREKKESFPLTVTSAQKNPTAFYLCASSTTGRKETQYFGPGTRLLVL.

The rearrangement joins TRBV13 to TRBJ2-2; TRBD1 is a possible D gene (6 bases). Trimming removed 5 bases at V and 2 bases at J, with 12 bases between. The germline gives CDR1 PRHDT, CDR2 FYEKMQ (reference sequence). The CDR3 length is 15 residues. The CDR3 loop is CASSRTGYNTGELFF. In DNA form, the CDR3 reads TGTGCCAGCAGCCGTACAGGGTATAACACCGGGGAGCTGTTTTTT.

The chain recombines TRBV7-8 with TRBJ1-2; TRBD1 is a possible D gene (5 bases). Trimming removed 6 bases from V and 4 bases from J, with 12 bases in between. The CDR3 runs 13 residues. Germline V gives CDR1 SGHVS, CDR2 FQNEAQ. The CDR3 DNA is TGTGCCAGCAGACCCGACAGTGCCTATGGCTACACCTTC. It codes for CASRPDSAYGYTF.

The chain combines TRBV5-5 with TRBJ2-3; 7 bases align to TRBD1. The germline gives CDR1 SGHKS, CDR2 YYEKEE (reference sequence). V lost 4 bases and J lost 2; bases outside the gene matches: 13. There are 17 residues in the CDR3. In DNA, the CDR3 is TGTGCCAGCAGCATCAAAGGACCGGGACAGAACACAGATACGCAGTATTTT. It encodes CASSIKGPGQNTDTQYF.

V usage is TRBV6-5 and J usage is TRBJ1-2; D is uncertain. CDR1 is MNHEY, CDR2 SVGAGI, per germline. This CDR3 contains 12 residues. V shed 8 bases and J shed 1 base, with 8 bases lying between them. This CDR3 reads CASWTDNYGYTF. CDR3 nucleotides: TGTGCCAGCTGGACTGATAACTATGGCTACACCTTC.

The rearrangement uses TRBV14 and TRBJ2-7, with 8 bases lining up with TRBD1. CDR1 is SGHDN, CDR2 FVKESK, per germline. V dropped 8 bases and J dropped 2; count of bases not matched to a gene: 8. The CDR3 is made up of 14 amino acids. CDR3 sequence: CASSRQGITYEQYF. The CDR3, as DNA: TGTGCCAGCTCCCGACAGGGGATAACCTACGAGCAGTACTTC.

This chain uses TRBV15 with TRBJ1-2; tentative D call: TRBD1 (6 bases). Germline V gene lookup returns CDR1 LNHNV and CDR2 YYDKDF (reference sequence). The CDR3 length is 13 residues. Deletions cut 5 bases from V and 6 bases from J, with 13 bases between. In nucleotides, the CDR3 is TGTGCCACCAGCTCCCGTAAGGGGGATGGCTACACCTTC. It codes for CATSSRKGDGYTF.

Only a few counts were recorded for this clone. The chain is built from TRBV19 and TRBJ1-3, with 9 bases aligning to TRBD1. CDR1 and CDR2 (germline): LNHDA, SQIVND (reference sequence). V was clipped by 3 bases and J by 2 bases; unmatched bases: 2. CDR3 size: 15 residues. For the CDR3, the DNA is TGTGCCAGTAGTATCACAGGGGGCACTGGAAACACCATATATTTT. Protein sequence: CASSITGGTGNTIYF. The entire variable domain, with the rest obtained from reference TRBV19 and TRBJ1-3, is as follows: DGGITQSPKYLFRKEGQNVTLSCEQNLNHDAMYWYRQDPGQGLRLIYYSQIVNDFQKGDIAEGYSVSREKKESFPLTVTSAQKNPTAFYLCASSITGGTGNTIYFGEGSWLTVV.

The V and J genes are TRBV7-9 and TRBJ2-7, with D perhaps matching TRBD1 (8 bases). Trimming took 6 bases from V and 3 from J, leaving 18 bases between them. Germline CDR1 and CDR2: SEHNR and FQNEAQ (reference sequence). The CDR3 contains 15 residues. CDR3 in DNA: TGTGCCAGCAGGACCGGACAGGGAGGGCTCTACGAGCAGTACTTC. Its translation is CASRTGQGGLYEQYF.

The chain joins TRBV13 to TRBJ2-1, with TRBD2 as a possible D gene (5 bases). V lost 10 bases to trimming and J lost 2 bases, with 21 bases between them. In germline, CDR1 is PRHDT, CDR2 FYEKMQ (reference sequence). The CDR3 runs 16 residues. Here the CDR3 reads CATIPLPRRAYNEQFF. In nucleotides, the CDR3 is TGTGCCACCATACCGTTACCCAGGCGGGCCTACAATGAGCAGTTCTTC.

This clone has a handful of counts. This rearrangement joins TRBV3-1 (or the pseudogene TRBV3-2) to TRBJ1-6; no firm D call. V was clipped by 0 bases and J by 4 bases, with 13 bases between them. This CDR3 is built from 17 residues. Germline loops: CDR1 LGHDT, CDR2 YNNKEL (reference sequence). The CDR3 DNA follows: TGTGCCAGCAGCCAAGAATGGCCGGGTCTGTATAATTCACCCCTCCACTTT. Its protein product is CASSQEWPGLYNSPLHF.

On this clone itself: At the DNA level, this CDR3 is encoded by other sequences in the same sample as well. The chain links TRBV5-6 to TRBJ2-1; 10 bases line up with TRBD1. Germline values: CDR1 SGHDT, CDR2 YYEEEE. V trimming: 3 bases; J trimming: 5 bases; junction bases outside the gene matches: 5. The CDR3 runs to 15 residues. CDR3 bases: TGTGCCAGCAGCTCCCCGGGACAGGGGAACAATGAGCAGTTCTTC. It encodes CASSSPGQGNNEQFF.

This chain connects TRBV4-1 to TRBJ2-5; TRBD1 matches 8 bases. Germline V gene data show CDR1 as MGHRA and CDR2 as YSYEKL. Trimming at V came to 3 bases and at J to 5 bases, leaving 14 bases not matched to a gene. CDR3 length: 17 residues. The CDR3 sequence is CASSQTPRTGSGETQYF. CDR3 nucleotides: TGCGCCAGCAGCCAGACCCCACGGACAGGGAGCGGGGAGACCCAGTACTTC.

The chain carries TRBV3-1 (or the pseudogene TRBV3-2) and TRBJ1-4; D ambiguous. Trimming removed 1 base from V and 14 bases from J, with 11 bases in between. The CDR3 covers 12 residues. Germline CDR1 is LGHDT and CDR2 is YNNKEL (reference sequence). The CDR3 DNA follows: TGTGCCAGCAGCCAAGTTAGAGGTGGGCTGTTTTTT. Translating it yields CASSQVRGGLFF.

This chain links TRBV4-1 with TRBJ1-4, with D perhaps TRBD1 (6 bases). CDR3 length equals 15 residues. The V gene lost 1 base and the J gene lost 7 bases, with 13 bases spanning the gap. CDR1 is MGHRA, CDR2 YSYEKL, per germline. CDR3 sequence: CASSQAGAGGEKLFF. DNA of the CDR3: TGCGCCAGCAGCCAAGCAGGGGCGGGGGGTGAAAAACTGTTTTTT.

The V call is TRBV30, the J call TRBJ1-2; 8 bases align to TRBD1. The CDR3 extends over 15 amino acids. The V and J ends lost 2 bases and 5 bases, in that order; junction bases with no gene match: 10. Germline CDR1 and CDR2: GTSNPN and SVGIG (reference sequence). CDR3 loop: CAWSTGTGRGYGYTF. The CDR3 region has the DNA TGTGCCTGGAGTACCGGGACAGGCCGGGGGTATGGCTACACCTTC.

V and J are TRBV12-3 or TRBV12-4 and TRBJ2-5, with a possible D match to TRBD1 (7 bases). This CDR3 has 13 amino acids. V was cut by 6 bases and J by 13 bases, with 21 bases left in between. In DNA form, the CDR3 reads TGTGCCAGCAGACCGACAGGGTGGAGGGGTTTGTACTTC. Amino acid sequence: CASRPTGWRGLYF.

The chain is built from TRBV19 and TRBJ1-5; 7 bases fit TRBD1. The CDR3 sequence is 16 residues long. Germline-derived CDR1 and CDR2 are LNHDA and SQIVND (reference sequence). Unmatched junction bases numbered 7, after V lost 5 bases and J lost 0 bases. CDR3 nucleotide sequence: TGTGCCAGTAGTCTACGGACAGGTAATAGCAATCAGCCCCAGCATTTT. It encodes CASSLRTGNSNQPQHF.

The chain combines TRBV27 with TRBJ2-7, with 9 bases lining up with TRBD1. With 5 bases clipped from V and 9 bases from J, the junction kept 2 bases outside the gene matches. Germline values: CDR1 MNHEY, CDR2 SMNVEV (reference sequence). The CDR3 consists of 11 residues. As DNA, the CDR3 is TGTGCCAGCAGTATGGGACAGGGGCAGTACTTC. Residues: CASSMGQGQYF.

The V gene is TRBV27, the J gene TRBJ1-1; TRBD1 agrees at 12 bases. Germline lookup yields CDR1 MNHEY and CDR2 SMNVEV (reference sequence). Germline trimming cut 3 bases from V and 2 bases from J; bases unmatched to any gene: 4. This CDR3 is 16 amino acids long. In DNA, the CDR3 is TGTGCCAGCAGTTTGAGGGGGACAGGGGGCAACACTGAAGCTTTCTTT. Translating it yields CASSLRGTGGNTEAFF.

The chain joins TRBV27 to TRBJ2-1; a weak D match, TRBD2 (5 bases). Germline assignment: CDR1 MNHEY and CDR2 SMNVEV (reference sequence). CDR3 length equals 15 residues. The V end lost 2 bases, the J end lost 7 bases, and 15 bases lay between the germline ends. The CDR3 sequence: CASSLGTRPGNEQFF. CDR3 coding DNA: TGTGCCAGCAGTTTAGGTACGAGGCCGGGGAATGAGCAGTTCTTC.

This rearrangement joins TRBV4-2 to TRBJ2-3; the match to TRBD2 covers 9 bases. V lost 4 bases, J lost 4 bases, and 6 bases stayed unmatched. From germline, CDR1 is LGHNA and CDR2 YNFKEQ. This CDR3 spans 15 amino acids. The CDR3 sequence: CASSPLAGGPDTQYF. The DNA for the CDR3 is TGTGCCAGCAGCCCTCTGGCGGGGGGGCCAGATACGCAGTATTTT.

This chain links TRBV13 with TRBJ2-7; D is possibly TRBD1 (5 bases). From germline, CDR1 is PRHDT and CDR2 FYEKMQ (reference sequence). This CDR3 comprises 12 residues. Trimming left V 3 bases short and J 5 bases short, with 8 bases between. This CDR3 reads CASSLQGDEQYF. The DNA of the CDR3 is TGTGCCAGCAGCTTGCAGGGTGACGAGCAGTACTTC.

The chain carries TRBV5-4 and TRBJ1-1; D is uncertain. The length of the CDR3 is 14 residues. Germline CDR1 and CDR2: SGHNT and YYREEE (reference sequence). V was shortened by 1 base and J by 7 bases, with 14 bases between the two germline ends. CDR3 DNA sequence: TGTGCCAGCAGCTTGATGTATGGAGGAATTGAAGCTTTCTTT. Its protein is CASSLMYGGIEAFF. The full variable domain, completed using reference TRBV5-4 and TRBJ1-1, is ETGVTQSPTHLIKTRGQQVTLRCSSQSGHNTVSWYQQALGQGPQFIFQYYREEENGRGNFPPRFSGLQFPNYSSELNVNALELDDSALYLCASSLMYGGIEAFFGQGTRLTVV.

The chain links TRBV19 to TRBJ2-5, with 8 bases aligning to TRBD2. V was pared by 1 base and J by 5 bases, with 3 bases of the junction left unmatched. The CDR3 contains 14 residues. CDR1 is LNHDA and CDR2 is SQIVND in the germline V gene (reference sequence). Written as DNA, the CDR3 is TGTGCCAGTAGTATAGGCGGCGGGAGGGAGACCCAGTACTTC. This gives the protein CASSIGGGRETQYF.

The rearrangement joins TRBV6-5 to TRBJ1-4, with a tentative D call TRBD1 (5 bases). V was clipped by 5 bases and J by 4 bases, with 11 bases between them. The length of the CDR3 is 14 residues. Germline V gene sequence: CDR1 MNHEY, CDR2 SVGAGI. The CDR3 protein is CASSLGVINEKLFF. The DNA of the CDR3 is TGTGCCAGCAGTCTAGGGGTTATTAATGAAAAACTGTTTTTT.

This chain's CDR3 is CASSYFINEKLFF. The DNA for the CDR3 is TGTGCCAGCAGTTATTTTATTAATGAAAAACTGTTTTTT. The chain recombines TRBV27 with TRBJ1-4; no definite D call. There are 13 residues in the CDR3. V dropped 4 bases and J dropped 4 bases, with 7 bases sitting between them. The V gene's germline CDR1 is MNHEY and CDR2 SMNVEV (reference sequence).

This chain uses TRBV6-5 with TRBJ1-5, with a weak D call TRBD1 (5 bases). The germline V and J ends were trimmed by 6 bases and 6 bases, with 15 bases remaining between them. The CDR3 totals 14 residues. Per germline, CDR1 MNHEY and CDR2 SVGAGI. DNA for the CDR3: TGTGCCAGCAGGGGGGGAAGCTCTACTCAGCCCCAGCATTTT. Translating it yields CASRGGSSTQPQHF.